Detailed here is one T cell receptor beta chain. Here immunoSEQ multiplex PCR was the method, and the copy in TCRdb shows in-frame clones only, minus some. The sample carries more than 45,000 clones, 94% recorded once. The record originates from a study of T cell changes during pregnancy in multiple sclerosis. V lost 3 bases to trimming and J lost 4 bases; unmatched junction nucleotides: 13. CDR3 length equals 17 residues. CDR1 and CDR2 from the germline V gene are SGHNT and YYREEE (reference sequence). The genes are TRBV5-4 and TRBJ1-5, with 7 bases fitting TRBD1. The receptor was isolated from a female donor with multiple sclerosis, enrolled in a pregnancy study. The specimen comprised CD4+ T cells from peripheral blood mononuclear cells, sampled in the first trimester of pregnancy. The CDR3 region is CASSYRQGTKSNQPQHF. The CDR3 DNA follows: TGTGCCAGCAGCTATCGACAGGGAACGAAAAGTAATCAGCCCCAGCATTTT. Looking up the rest from reference TRBV5-4 and TRBJ1-5 gives the full variable domain: ETGVTQSPTHLIKTRGQQVTLRCSSQSGHNTVSWYQQALGQGPQFIFQYYREEENGRGNFPPRFSGLQFPNYSSELNVNALELDDSALYLCASSYRQGTKSNQPQHFGDGTRLSIL.